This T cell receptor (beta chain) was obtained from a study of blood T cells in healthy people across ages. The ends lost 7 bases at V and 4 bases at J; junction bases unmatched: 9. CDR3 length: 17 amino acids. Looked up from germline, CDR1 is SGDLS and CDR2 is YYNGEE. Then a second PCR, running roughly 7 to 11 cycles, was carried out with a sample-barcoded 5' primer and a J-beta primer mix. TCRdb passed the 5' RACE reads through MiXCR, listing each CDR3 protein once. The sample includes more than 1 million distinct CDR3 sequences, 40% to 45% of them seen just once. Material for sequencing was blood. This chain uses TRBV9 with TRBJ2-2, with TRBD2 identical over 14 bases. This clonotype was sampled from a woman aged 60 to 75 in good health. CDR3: CASGTTSGRVFTGELFF. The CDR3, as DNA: TGTGCCAGCGGCACGACTAGCGGGAGGGTATTCACCGGGGAGCTGTTTTTT.